The entry that follows covers one T cell receptor (beta chain) sequence. This specimen comes from a study of blood T cell repertoires in COVID-19. As for the study in general: COVID-19 samples from acute and convalescent phases originated in the United States, Italy and Spain. From T cells, B-cell-depleted T cells, or PBMCs came the material, which was cDNA or gDNA.

In the study's own analysis: Researchers report that nucleated cell counts were estimated from reference gene primer amplification. Clones were read by immunoSEQ multiplex PCR, and TCRdb kept only the in-frame ones, dropping some. V and J calls and clone size are copied from that table; D and trimming were computed from the DNA. Among around 50,000 clones, more than 90% were seen once, and the ten largest hold roughly 20%. V lost 2 bases, J lost 2 bases, and 16 bases lay in between. Germline assignment: CDR1 MGHRA and CDR2 YSYEKL. This CDR3 region has 16 residues. The chain carries TRBV4-1 and TRBJ2-7, with a weak D call TRBD2 (6 bases). This receptor was identified in a man aged 65 to 85 with active COVID-19. Sample: peripheral blood. The CDR3 coding sequence is TGCGCCAGCAGCCAACATTCTACGGGAGCCCCCTACGAGCAGTACTTC. Translating gives CASSQHSTGAPYEQYF.